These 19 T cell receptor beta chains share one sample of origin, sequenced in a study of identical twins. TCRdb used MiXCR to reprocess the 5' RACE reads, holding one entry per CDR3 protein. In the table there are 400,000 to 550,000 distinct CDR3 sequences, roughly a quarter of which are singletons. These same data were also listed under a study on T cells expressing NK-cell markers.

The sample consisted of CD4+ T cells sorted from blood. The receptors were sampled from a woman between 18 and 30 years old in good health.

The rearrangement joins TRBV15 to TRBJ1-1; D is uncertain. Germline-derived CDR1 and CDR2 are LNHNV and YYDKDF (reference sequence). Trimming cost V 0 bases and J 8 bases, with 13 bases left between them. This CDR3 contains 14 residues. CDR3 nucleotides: TGTGCCACCAGCAGAGATCAATTTACCGGGGAAGCTTTCTTT. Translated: CATSRDQFTGEAFF.

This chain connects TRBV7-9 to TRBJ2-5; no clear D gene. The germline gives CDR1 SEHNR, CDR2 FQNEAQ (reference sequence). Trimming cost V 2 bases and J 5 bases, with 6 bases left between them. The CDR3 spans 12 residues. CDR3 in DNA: TGTGCCAGCAGCTTACATCTGGAGACCCAGTACTTC. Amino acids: CASSLHLETQYF.

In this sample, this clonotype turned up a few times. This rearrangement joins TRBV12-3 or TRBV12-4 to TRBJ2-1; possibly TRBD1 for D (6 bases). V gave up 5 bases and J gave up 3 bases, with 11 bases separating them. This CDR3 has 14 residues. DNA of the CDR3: TGTGCCAGCAGTCCCGACAGGTTCTACAATGAGCAGTTCTTC. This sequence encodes CASSPDRFYNEQFF.

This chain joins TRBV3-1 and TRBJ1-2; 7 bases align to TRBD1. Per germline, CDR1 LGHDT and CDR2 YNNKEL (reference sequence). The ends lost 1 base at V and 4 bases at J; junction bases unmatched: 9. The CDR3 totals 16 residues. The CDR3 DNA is TGTGCCAGCAGCCAAGCGACAGGGAGCCCATCCTATGGCTACACCTTC. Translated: CASSQATGSPSYGYTF. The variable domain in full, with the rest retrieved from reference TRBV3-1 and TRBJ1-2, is DTAVSQTPKYLVTQMGNDKSIKCEQNLGHDTMYWYKQDSKKFLKIMFSYNNKELIINETVPNRFSPKSPDKAHLNLHINSLELGDSAVYFCASSQATGSPSYGYTFGSGTRLTVV.

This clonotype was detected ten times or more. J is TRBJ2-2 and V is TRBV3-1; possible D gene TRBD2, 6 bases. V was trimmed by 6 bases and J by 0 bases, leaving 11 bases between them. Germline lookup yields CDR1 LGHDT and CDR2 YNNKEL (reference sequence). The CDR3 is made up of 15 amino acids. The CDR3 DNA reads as TGTGCCAGCAGTTGGGGCGGGACGAACACCGGGGAGCTGTTTTTT. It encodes CASSWGGTNTGELFF.

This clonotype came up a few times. As DNA, the CDR3 is TGCGCCAGCAGCGGGGGCCAGCTAGGGGCCAACGTCCTGACTTTC. Protein product: CASSGGQLGANVLTF. The chain employs TRBV5-1 and TRBJ2-6, with D possibly being TRBD1 (6 bases). CDR1 and CDR2 (germline): SGHRS, YFSETQ. The CDR3 is 15 amino acids. Trimming stripped 4 bases from V and 4 bases from J, with 12 bases between.

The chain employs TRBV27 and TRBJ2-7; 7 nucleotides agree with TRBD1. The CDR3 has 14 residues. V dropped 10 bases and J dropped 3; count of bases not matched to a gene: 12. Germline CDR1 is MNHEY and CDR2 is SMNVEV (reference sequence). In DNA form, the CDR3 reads TGTGCCACGCACCCGGACAGGAGAATCTACGAGCAGTACTTC. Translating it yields CATHPDRRIYEQYF.

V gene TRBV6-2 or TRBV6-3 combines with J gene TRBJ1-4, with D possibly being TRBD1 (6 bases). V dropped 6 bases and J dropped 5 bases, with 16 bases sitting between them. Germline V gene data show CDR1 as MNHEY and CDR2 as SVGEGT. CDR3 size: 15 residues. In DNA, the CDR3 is TGTGCCAGCAGCCCCCAACGGGGGCGAAATGAAAAACTGTTTTTT. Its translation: CASSPQRGRNEKLFF.

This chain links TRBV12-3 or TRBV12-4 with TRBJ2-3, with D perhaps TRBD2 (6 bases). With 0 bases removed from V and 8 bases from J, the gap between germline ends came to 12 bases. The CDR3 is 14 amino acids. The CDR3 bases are TGTGCCAGCAGTTTAGCGGGCGGGATGGGTACGCAGTATTTT. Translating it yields CASSLAGGMGTQYF.

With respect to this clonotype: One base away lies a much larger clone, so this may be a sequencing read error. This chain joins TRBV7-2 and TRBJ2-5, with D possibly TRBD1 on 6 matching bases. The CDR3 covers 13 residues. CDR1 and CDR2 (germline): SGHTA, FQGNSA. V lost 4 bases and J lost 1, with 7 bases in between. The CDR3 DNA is TGTGCCAGCAGCTCGGACAGCCAAGAGACCCAGTACTTC. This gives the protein CASSSDSQETQYF.

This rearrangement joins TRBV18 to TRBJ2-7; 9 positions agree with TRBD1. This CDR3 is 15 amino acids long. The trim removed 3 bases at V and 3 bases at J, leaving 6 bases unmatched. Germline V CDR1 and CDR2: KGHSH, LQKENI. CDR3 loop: CASSPPQGASYEQYF. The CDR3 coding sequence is TGTGCCAGCTCACCTCCACAGGGGGCCAGCTACGAGCAGTACTTC.

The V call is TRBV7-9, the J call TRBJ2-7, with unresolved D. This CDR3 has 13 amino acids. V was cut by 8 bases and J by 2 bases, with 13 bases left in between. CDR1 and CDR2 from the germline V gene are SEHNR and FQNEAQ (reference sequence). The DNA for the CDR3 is TGTGCCAGCCGCTCCTACGGCGCCTACGAGCAGTACTTC. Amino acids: CASRSYGAYEQYF.

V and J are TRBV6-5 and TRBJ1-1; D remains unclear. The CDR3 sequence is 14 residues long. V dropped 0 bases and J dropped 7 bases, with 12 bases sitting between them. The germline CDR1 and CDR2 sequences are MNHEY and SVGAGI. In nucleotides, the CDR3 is TGTGCCAGCAGTTACTCCGATGGGGAAGATGAAGCTTTCTTT. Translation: CASSYSDGEDEAFF.

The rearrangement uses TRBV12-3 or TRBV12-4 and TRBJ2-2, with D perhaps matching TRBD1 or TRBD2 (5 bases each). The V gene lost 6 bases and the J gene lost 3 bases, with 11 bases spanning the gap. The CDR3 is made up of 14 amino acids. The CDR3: CASRGRVYTGELFF. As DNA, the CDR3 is TGTGCCAGCAGGGGACGGGTGTACACCGGGGAGCTGTTTTTT.

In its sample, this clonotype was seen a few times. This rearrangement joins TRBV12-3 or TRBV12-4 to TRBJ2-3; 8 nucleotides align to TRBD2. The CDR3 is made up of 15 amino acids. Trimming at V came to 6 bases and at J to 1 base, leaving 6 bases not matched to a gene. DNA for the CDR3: TGTGCCAGCAGCTCTAGCGGGCGGGGCACAGATACGCAGTATTTT. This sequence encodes CASSSSGRGTDTQYF.

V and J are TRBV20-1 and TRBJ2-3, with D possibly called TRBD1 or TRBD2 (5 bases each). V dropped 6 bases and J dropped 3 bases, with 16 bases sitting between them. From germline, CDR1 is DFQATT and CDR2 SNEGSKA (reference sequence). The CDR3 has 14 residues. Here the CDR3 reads CSAGTNLGTDTQYF. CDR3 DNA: TGCAGTGCCGGGACCAACCTAGGGACAGATACGCAGTATTTT.

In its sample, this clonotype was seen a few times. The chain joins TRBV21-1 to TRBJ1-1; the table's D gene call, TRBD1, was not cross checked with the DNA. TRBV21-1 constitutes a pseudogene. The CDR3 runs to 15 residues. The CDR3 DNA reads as TGTGCCAGCAGGGACAAGTGGTTGATGGGGACTGAAGCTTTCTTT. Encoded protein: CASRDKWLMGTEAFF.

The CDR3 bases are TGCAGCGTTGAAAAGGGGGTTCCGGGCCGAGAGACCCAGTACTTC. It encodes CSVEKGVPGRETQYF. The chain uses TRBV29-1 and TRBJ2-5; D is possibly TRBD1 (6 bases). Germline values: CDR1 SQVTM, CDR2 ANQGSEA. The CDR3 has 15 amino acids. The V end was cut by 2 bases, the J end by 4 bases, with 17 bases between.

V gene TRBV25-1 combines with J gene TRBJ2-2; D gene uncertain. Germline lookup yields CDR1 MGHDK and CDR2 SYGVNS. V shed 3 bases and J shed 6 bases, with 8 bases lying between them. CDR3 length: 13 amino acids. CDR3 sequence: CASSDHGAGELFF. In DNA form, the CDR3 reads TGTGCCAGCAGTGACCATGGGGCCGGGGAGCTGTTTTTT. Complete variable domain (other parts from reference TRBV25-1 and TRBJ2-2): EADIYQTPRYLVIGTGKKITLECSQTMGHDKMYWYQQDPGMELHLIHYSYGVNSTEKGDLSSESTVSRIRTEHFPLTLESARPSHTSQYLCASSDHGAGELFFGEGSRLTVL.